This TCR beta chain was recovered during a study of tumor-infiltrating lymphocytes in primary liver carcinoma. The study, taken as a whole, reports: Lower overlap was observed for tumor-adjacent and tumor-blood pairs relative to tumor region pairs.

A primer in the constant region served to generate TCR beta cDNA from 450 to 650 ng of total RNA. Modified slightly, ARM-PCR produced TCR beta libraries over three nested multiplex PCR rounds. Running around 10 cycles apiece, the first two PCR rounds relied on TRBV1-TRBV30 forward primers together with a C-beta reverse primer. TCRdb used MiXCR to reprocess the multiplex PCR reads, holding one entry per CDR3 protein. This table has approximately 330,000 distinct CDR3 sequences, 65% appearing once. This CDR3 has 15 residues. Germline assignment: CDR1 SGHAT and CDR2 FQNNGV. Remarks on this clonotype: Its antigen is not identified. Sequence at one end of the junction differs from germline and may be a read error.

Germline DNA was extracted too, while blood RNA derived from unsorted whole blood. HBV chronically infected the treatment-naive patients. Four milliliters of peripheral blood were gathered ahead of the operation. Sequenced: peripheral blood. This receptor was obtained from a man aged 40-55 years with primary liver carcinoma and hepatitis B virus infection. This chain joins TRBV11-2 and TRBJ2-1, with TRBD2 matching over 12 bases. CDR3 sequence (DNA): TGTGTCAGCAGCCGGACTAGCGGGGCCTACAATGAGCAGTTCTTC. Its translation is CVSSRTSGAYNEQFF.